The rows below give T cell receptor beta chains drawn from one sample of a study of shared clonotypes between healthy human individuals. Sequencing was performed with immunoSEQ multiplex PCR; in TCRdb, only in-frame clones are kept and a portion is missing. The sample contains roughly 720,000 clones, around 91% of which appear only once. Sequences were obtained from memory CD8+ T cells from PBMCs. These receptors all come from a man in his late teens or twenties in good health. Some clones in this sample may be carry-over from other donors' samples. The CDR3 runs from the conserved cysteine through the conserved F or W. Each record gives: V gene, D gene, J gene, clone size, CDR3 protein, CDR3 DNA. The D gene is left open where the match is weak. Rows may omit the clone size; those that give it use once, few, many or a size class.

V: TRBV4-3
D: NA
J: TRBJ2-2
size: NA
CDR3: CASSQVYSATGELFF
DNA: TGCGCCAGCAGCCAAGTGTATAGCGCGACCGGGGAGCTGTTTTTT

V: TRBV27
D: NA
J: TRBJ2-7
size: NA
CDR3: CASTQLPGQLEQYF
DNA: TGTGCCAGCACCCAATTACCAGGGCAGCTCGAGCAGTACTTC

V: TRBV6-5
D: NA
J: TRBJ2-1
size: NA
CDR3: CASSYVGPGEQFF
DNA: TGTGCCAGCAGTTACGTGGGACCTGGGGAGCAGTTCTTC

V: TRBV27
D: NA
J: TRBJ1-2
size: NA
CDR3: CASSSGRTMAYGYTF
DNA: TGTGCCAGCAGTTCGGGCCGTACCATGGCCTATGGCTACACCTTC

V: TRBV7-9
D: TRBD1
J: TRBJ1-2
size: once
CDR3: CASSLRDSFLPNYGYTF
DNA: TGTGCCAGCAGCCTCCGGGACAGCTTCCTACCTAACTATGGCTACACCTTC

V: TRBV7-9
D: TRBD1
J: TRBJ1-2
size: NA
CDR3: CASSLPTGYLVGYTF
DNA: TGTGCCAGCAGCTTACCGACAGGGTACCTCGTCGGCTACACCTTC

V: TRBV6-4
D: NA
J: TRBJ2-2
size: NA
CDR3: CADPFRSPGVDTGELFF
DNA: TGTGCAGACCCCTTTAGGTCCCCAGGGGTAGACACCGGGGAGCTGTTTTTT

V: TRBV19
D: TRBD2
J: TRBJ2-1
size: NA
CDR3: CASIARLAGDNEQFF
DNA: TGTGCCAGTATCGCTCGACTAGCGGGGGACAATGAGCAGTTCTTC

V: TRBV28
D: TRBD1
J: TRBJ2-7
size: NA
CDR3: CASSSRTGGPTYEQYF
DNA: TGTGCCAGCAGCTCCAGGACAGGGGGCCCCACCTACGAGCAGTACTTC

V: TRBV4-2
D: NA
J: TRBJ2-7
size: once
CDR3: CASSQDFSRGAYEQYF
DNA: TGTGCCAGCAGCCAAGATTTTTCGCGGGGAGCCTACGAGCAGTACTTC

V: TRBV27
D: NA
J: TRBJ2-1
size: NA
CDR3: CASSSWDADNPYEQFF
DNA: TGTGCCAGCAGTTCTTGGGACGCCGATAACCCCTATGAGCAGTTCTTC

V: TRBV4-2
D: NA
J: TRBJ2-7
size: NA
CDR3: CASSHRGGSQIDEQYF
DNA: TGTGCCAGCAGCCATAGGGGGGGGTCACAGATCGACGAGCAGTACTTC

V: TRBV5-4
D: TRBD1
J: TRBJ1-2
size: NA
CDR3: CASSLGGDSYGYTF
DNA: TGTGCCAGCAGCTTGGGGGGGGACAGCTATGGCTACACCTTC

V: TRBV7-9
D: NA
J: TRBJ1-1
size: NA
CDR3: CASSLADTLNTEAFF
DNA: TGTGCCAGCAGCTTAGCGGACACTTTGAACACTGAAGCTTTCTTT

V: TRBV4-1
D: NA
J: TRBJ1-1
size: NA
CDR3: CASSHLGGAIIRTEAFF
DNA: TGCGCCAGCAGCCACCTCGGGGGGGCGATTATACGCACTGAAGCTTTCTTT

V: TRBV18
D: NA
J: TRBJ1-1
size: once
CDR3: CASSPPPTWNTEAFF
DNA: TGTGCCAGCTCACCACCCCCTACCTGGAACACTGAAGCTTTCTTT

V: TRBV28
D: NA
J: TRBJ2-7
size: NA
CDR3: CASSFFPAYEQYF
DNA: TGTGCCAGCAGTTTTTTTCCTGCCTACGAGCAGTACTTC